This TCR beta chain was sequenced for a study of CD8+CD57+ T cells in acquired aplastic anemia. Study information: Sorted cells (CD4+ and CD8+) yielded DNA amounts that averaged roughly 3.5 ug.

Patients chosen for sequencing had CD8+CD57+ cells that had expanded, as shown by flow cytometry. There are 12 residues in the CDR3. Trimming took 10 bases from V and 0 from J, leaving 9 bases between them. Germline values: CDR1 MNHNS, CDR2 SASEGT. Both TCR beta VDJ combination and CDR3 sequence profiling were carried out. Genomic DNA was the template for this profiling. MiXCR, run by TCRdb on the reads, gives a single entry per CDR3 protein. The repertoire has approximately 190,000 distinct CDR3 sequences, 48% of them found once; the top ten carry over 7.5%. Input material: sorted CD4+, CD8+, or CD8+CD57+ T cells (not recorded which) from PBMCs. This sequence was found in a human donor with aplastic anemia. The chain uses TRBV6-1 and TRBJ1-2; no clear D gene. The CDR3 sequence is CATRQSNYGYTF. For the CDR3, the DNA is TGTGCCACCAGGCAGTCTAACTATGGCTACACCTTC.